These 11 T cell receptor beta chains came from one sample sequenced in a study of blood T cell repertoires in COVID-19. TCRdb's table, derived via immunoSEQ multiplex PCR, lists solely in-frame clones and lacks some. The repertoire has around 250,000 clones, about four fifths of them found once; the top ten carry roughly 3.1%. The sequenced material came from peripheral blood. The receptors stem from a woman aged 18-30 years with acute or convalescent COVID-19.

The chain joins TRBV4-3 to TRBJ1-5; D remains ambiguous. From germline, CDR1 is LGHNA and CDR2 YSLEER. V shed 0 bases and J shed 2 bases, with 8 bases lying between them. The CDR3 runs 15 residues. The CDR3 sequence: CASSQDSRGNQPQHF. The CDR3 nucleotides are TGCGCCAGCAGCCAAGATTCGAGGGGCAATCAGCCCCAGCATTTT.

V usage is TRBV15 and J usage is TRBJ2-5; TRBD2 agrees at 8 bases. There are 15 residues in the CDR3. Germline V lookup: CDR1 LNHNV, CDR2 YYDKDF (reference sequence). Unmatched junction bases numbered 4, after V lost 1 base and J lost 3 bases. CDR3 in amino acids: CATSRGQTSEETQYF. The CDR3 DNA reads as TGTGCCACCAGCAGAGGACAGACTAGCGAAGAGACCCAGTACTTC. Based on the CDR3 plus reference TRBV15 and TRBJ2-5, the full variable domain is DAMVIQNPRYQVTQFGKPVTLSCSQTLNHNVMYWYQQKSSQAPKLLFHYYDKDFNNEADTPDNFQSRRPNTSFCFLDIRSPGLGDTAMYLCATSRGQTSEETQYFGPGTRLLVL.

This clone occurred once. The V and J genes are TRBV27 and TRBJ1-3, with D possibly being TRBD1 (5 bases). The CDR3 runs 14 residues. Germline V lookup: CDR1 MNHEY, CDR2 SMNVEV (reference sequence). Trimming cost V 2 bases and J 2 bases, with 7 bases left between them. CDR3 residues: CASSLGAPGNTIYF. In nucleotides, the CDR3 is TGTGCCAGCAGTTTAGGGGCCCCTGGAAACACCATATATTTT.

The CDR3 DNA follows: TGTGCCACCAGTGATGGAACAGGGATAGAGACCCAGTACTTC. It codes for CATSDGTGIETQYF. The chain joins TRBV24-1 to TRBJ2-5; weak D call: TRBD1 (6 bases). V lost 3 bases and J lost 4, with 11 bases in between. The CDR3 is 14 amino acids. The germline V gene encodes CDR1 KGHDR and CDR2 SFDVKD.

The rearrangement joins TRBV5-1 to TRBJ2-6; D is uncertain. V lost 5 bases and J lost 0, with 9 bases in between. The CDR3 contains 15 residues. The germline gives CDR1 SGHRS, CDR2 YFSETQ. The CDR3 here is CASSLLASGANVLTF. CDR3 nucleotides: TGCGCCAGCAGTCTATTAGCCTCTGGGGCCAACGTCCTGACTTTC. Based on the CDR3 plus reference TRBV5-1 and TRBJ2-6, the full variable domain is KAGVTQTPRYLIKTRGQQVTLSCSPISGHRSVSWYQQTPGQGLQFLFEYFSETQRNKGNFPGRFSGRQFSNSRSEMNVSTLELGDSALYLCASSLLASGANVLTFGAGSRLTVL.

The V and J genes are TRBV27 and TRBJ2-7; 9 nucleotides match TRBD1. V was clipped by 6 bases and J by 6 bases; unmatched bases: 9. The germline CDR1 and CDR2 sequences are MNHEY and SMNVEV (reference sequence). The CDR3 runs to 14 residues. CDR3 coding DNA: TGTGCCAGCAGACCGGGACAGGGTTCCCTCGAGCAGTACTTC. Translating gives CASRPGQGSLEQYF.

The chain links TRBV28 to TRBJ2-7, with a tentative D call TRBD1 (8 bases). Trimming left V 2 bases short and J 7 bases short, with 12 bases between. Germline-derived CDR1 and CDR2 are MDHEN and SYDVKM. The CDR3 is made up of 13 amino acids. The CDR3 reads CASSLTGGGEQYF. The DNA of the CDR3 is TGTGCCAGCAGTTTAACAGGGGGAGGGGAGCAGTACTTC.

The chain uses TRBV6-5 and TRBJ2-2; 7 bases match TRBD1. Trimming at V came to 8 bases and at J to 6 bases, leaving 12 bases not matched to a gene. This CDR3 contains 15 residues. Germline V gene data show CDR1 as MNHEY and CDR2 as SVGAGI. Here the CDR3 reads CASGRTLGTAGELFF. The CDR3 DNA reads TGTGCCAGCGGGCGGACACTCGGGACAGCCGGGGAGCTGTTTTTT.

CDR3 nucleotide sequence: TGTGCCAGCAGCAGTCGACAGGGTCTAAATGAAAAACTGTTTTTT. Translating it yields CASSSRQGLNEKLFF. V is TRBV7-6 and J is TRBJ1-4, with TRBD1 matching 7 bases. This CDR3 contains 15 residues. Germline V lookup: CDR1 SGHVS, CDR2 FNYEAQ. V shed 5 bases and J 5 bases; nucleotides not matched to a gene: 8. The full variable domain, with the rest looked up from reference TRBV7-6 and TRBJ1-4, is GAGVSQSPRYKVTKRGQDVALRCDPISGHVSLYWYRQALGQGPEFLTYFNYEAQQDKSGLPNDRFSAERPEGSISTLTIQRTEQRDSAMYRCASSSRQGLNEKLFFGSGTQLSVL.

This chain connects TRBV6-6 to TRBJ2-7; 7 bases match TRBD1. V lost 2 bases, J lost 4 bases, and 11 bases stayed unmatched. Germline V gene sequence: CDR1 MNHNY, CDR2 SVGAGI (reference sequence). CDR3 length equals 16 residues. The CDR3 is CASSYDSRQGFYEQYF. In DNA, the CDR3 is TGTGCCAGCAGTTACGATTCGAGACAGGGATTTTACGAGCAGTACTTC.

This clone was seen only once. The rearrangement joins TRBV19 to TRBJ1-5; 9 positions agree with TRBD1. Looked up from germline, CDR1 is LNHDA and CDR2 is SQIVND (reference sequence). This CDR3 is built from 15 residues. J was trimmed by 5 bases and V by 10 bases; bases with no gene match: 12. CDR3 region: CATGQGKVVDQPQHF. The DNA of the CDR3 is TGTGCCACAGGACAGGGGAAGGTTGTGGATCAGCCCCAGCATTTT.